This T cell receptor (beta chain) was sequenced during a study of blood T cell repertoires in COVID-19. Turning to the study itself: Samples taken during acute and convalescent COVID-19 were collected in the United States, Italy and Spain. Sources were T cells, B-cell-depleted T cells, or PBMCs; the material itself was cDNA or gDNA.

Sequencing was performed with immunoSEQ multiplex PCR; in TCRdb, only in-frame clones are kept and a portion is missing. The profile shows some 510,000 clones, approximately 90% of them singletons. Trimming left V 1 base short and J 6 bases short, with 16 bases between. Germline CDR1 SGHVS, CDR2 FNYEAQ. The CDR3 covers 15 residues. The clonotype comes from a woman between 35 and 50 years old who had recovered from COVID-19. The rearrangement joins TRBV7-6 to TRBJ2-7; D unresolved. Input material: PBMCs or T cells enriched from blood (not recorded which). CDR3 loop: CASSLELNARVEQYF. CDR3 nucleotides: TGTGCCAGCAGCTTAGAGTTAAACGCTCGGGTCGAGCAGTACTTC.